This TCR beta chain was documented in a study of blood T cell repertoires in COVID-19. CDR1 is SEHNR and CDR2 is FQNEAQ in the germline V gene (reference sequence). This CDR3 has 14 amino acids. With V trimmed by 5 bases and J by 8 bases, 6 bases remained unmatched. Profiling relied on immunoSEQ multiplex PCR, and the TCRdb table lists in-frame clones only, not all of them. The sample records roughly 250,000 clones, 70% to 90% being singletons. This chain uses TRBV7-9 with TRBJ1-6, with 7 bases identical to TRBD1. This TCR came from a man between 50 and 59 years old with acute or convalescent COVID-19. Sequencing was performed on peripheral blood. The CDR3 DNA sequence: TGTGCCAGCAGCCTCGACAGGGAAGATTCACCCCTCCACTTT. As protein: CASSLDREDSPLHF. The full variable domain, its missing parts supplied by reference TRBV7-9 and TRBJ1-6, is DTGVSQNPRHKITKRGQNVTFRCDPISEHNRLYWYRQTLGQGPEFLTYFQNEAQLEKSRLLSDRFSAERPKGSFSTLEIQRTEQGDSAMYLCASSLDREDSPLHFGNGTRLTVT.